These 30 T cell receptor beta chains share one sample of origin, sequenced in a study of identical twins. TCRdb passed the 5' RACE reads through MiXCR, listing each CDR3 protein once. The top ten clones hold about 8.1% of a sample with some 330,000 distinct CDR3 sequences, approximately 8.8% of them seen once. Sequenced: naive T cells sorted from blood. Receptor source: a woman aged 50 to 60 in good health.

This clonotype was seen ten or more times. J is TRBJ2-3 and V is TRBV5-6, with 8 nucleotides matching TRBD2. CDR3 size: 13 residues. CDR1 is SGHDT and CDR2 is YYEEEE in the germline V gene. J was trimmed by 4 bases and V by 10 bases; bases with no gene match: 8. The CDR3 DNA is TGTGCCGCCGGTCTAGCGGGTTCAGATACGCAGTATTTT. Its protein product is CAAGLAGSDTQYF.

V gene TRBV12-3 or TRBV12-4 combines with J gene TRBJ2-1, with a tentative D call TRBD2 (5 bases). The CDR3 contains 13 residues. Between the trimmed V and J ends, which lost 6 bases and 7 bases, there was a span of 13 bases. Here the CDR3 reads CASRFPSSNEQFF. The CDR3, as DNA: TGTGCCAGCAGATTTCCTAGCTCTAATGAGCAGTTCTTC.

This chain uses TRBV9 with TRBJ2-3, with 10 bases identical to TRBD2. The CDR3 spans 15 residues. V trimming: 3 bases; J trimming: 2 bases; junction bases outside the gene matches: 3. Germline CDR1 SGDLS, CDR2 YYNGEE. The CDR3 sequence is CASSGTSGTTDTQYF. The CDR3 DNA follows: TGTGCCAGCAGCGGAACTAGCGGGACCACAGATACGCAGTATTTT. Variable domain in full (rest from reference TRBV9 and TRBJ2-3): DSGVTQTPKHLITATGQRVTLRCSPRSGDLSVYWYQQSLDQGLQFLIQYYNGEERAKGNILERFSAQQFPDLHSELNLSSLELGDSALYFCASSGTSGTTDTQYFGPGTRLTVL.

This clonotype was counted a few times. The chain uses TRBV24-1 and TRBJ2-3; D call uncertain. The germline CDR1 and CDR2 sequences are KGHDR and SFDVKD. Trimming took off 2 bases at V and 2 bases at J, with 10 bases between the two ends. This CDR3 spans 15 amino acids. The CDR3 is CATSDWQSITDTQYF. In DNA, the CDR3 is TGTGCCACCAGTGATTGGCAGTCAATCACAGATACGCAGTATTTT.

The chain combines TRBV6-5 with TRBJ2-1; no reliable D call. Trimming removed 5 bases from V and 5 bases from J, with 10 bases in between. Germline V gene sequence: CDR1 MNHEY, CDR2 SVGAGI. The CDR3 extends over 13 amino acids. Here the CDR3 DNA reads TGTGCCAGCAGTACAAACGAAAACAATGAGCAGTTCTTC. Its protein product is CASSTNENNEQFF.

The V and J genes are TRBV19 and TRBJ1-1; 12 nucleotides match TRBD1. The V and J ends lost 4 bases and 13 bases, in that order; junction bases with no gene match: 4. CDR3 size: 12 residues. CDR1 LNHDA and CDR2 SQIVND come from the germline V gene (reference sequence). The CDR3 DNA sequence: TGTGCCAGTAGTAGATGGGACAGGGGGCATTTCTTT. It specifies CASSRWDRGHFF.

This clonotype was observed a handful of times. The gene calls are TRBV5-1 and TRBJ2-1; 10 nucleotides align to TRBD1. V gave up 7 bases and J gave up 4 bases; unmatched junction bases: 5. Germline CDR1 is SGHRS and CDR2 is YFSETQ. The CDR3 is made up of 14 amino acids. The CDR3 region has the DNA TGCGCCAGCGAACCGGGACAGGGGTACAATGAGCAGTTCTTC. Protein: CASEPGQGYNEQFF.

This clonotype was seen repeatedly, ten times or more. V gene TRBV5-1 combines with J gene TRBJ1-5; D gene uncertain. V was clipped by 4 bases and J by 0 bases, with 8 bases between them. Germline CDR1 and CDR2: SGHRS and YFSETQ. The CDR3 sequence is 14 residues long. CDR3 nucleotide sequence: TGCGCCAGCAGCCCAGGAGATAGCAATCAGCCCCAGCATTTT. Protein sequence: CASSPGDSNQPQHF.

The chain carries TRBV29-1 and TRBJ2-3, with 11 bases identical to TRBD2. This CDR3 contains 14 residues. The germline V gene has CDR1 SQVTM and CDR2 ANQGSEA. V lost 4 bases, J lost 7 bases, and 7 bases stayed unmatched. The CDR3 bases are TGCAGCGTTGGACTAGCGGGAAATGTGAATACGCAGTATTTT. Its translation is CSVGLAGNVNTQYF.

The genes are TRBV9 and TRBJ2-1; D gene unclear. There are 14 residues in the CDR3. Germline values: CDR1 SGDLS, CDR2 YYNGEE. Trimming took 4 bases from V and 4 from J, leaving 12 bases between them. CDR3 residues: CASSPGPRYNEQFF. The CDR3 nucleotides read TGTGCCAGCAGCCCAGGCCCGAGATACAATGAGCAGTTCTTC.

The chain joins TRBV30 to TRBJ2-7; no clear D. Between the trimmed V and J ends, which lost 1 base and 4 bases, there was a span of 11 bases. The CDR3 runs 13 residues. From germline, CDR1 is GTSNPN and CDR2 SVGIG (reference sequence). The CDR3 sequence is CAWSGDPPYEQYF. The DNA for the CDR3 is TGTGCCTGGAGTGGGGATCCGCCTTACGAGCAGTACTTC. The complete variable domain, with remaining parts taken from reference TRBV30 and TRBJ2-7, reads SQTIHQWPATLVQPVGSPLSLECTVEGTSNPNLYWYRQAAGRGLQLLFYSVGIGQISSEVPQNLSASRPQDRQFILSSKKLLLSDSGFYLCAWSGDPPYEQYFGPGTRLTVT.

The table lists this clonotype with a few counts. This chain joins TRBV19 and TRBJ2-1, with D unclear. Germline V gene lookup returns CDR1 LNHDA and CDR2 SQIVND (reference sequence). This CDR3 comprises 14 residues. The ends were cut back, 3 bases at V and 3 bases at J, with 9 bases in the middle. This chain's CDR3 is CASSMTPVYNEQFF. CDR3 sequence (DNA): TGTGCCAGTAGTATGACCCCCGTCTACAATGAGCAGTTCTTC.

The sample holds many counts of this clonotype. The gene calls are TRBV24-1 and TRBJ2-6, with D perhaps TRBD1 (5 bases). This CDR3 is 15 amino acids long. The germline V gene has CDR1 KGHDR and CDR2 SFDVKD. The V and J ends lost 5 bases and 4 bases respectively, with 11 bases between them. This CDR3 is CATSAPGWGANVLTF. CDR3 DNA sequence: TGTGCCACCAGTGCCCCAGGGTGGGGGGCCAACGTCCTGACTTTC.

The V call is TRBV7-9, the J call TRBJ2-1; 8 bases are a match to TRBD2. Per germline, CDR1 SEHNR and CDR2 FQNEAQ (reference sequence). V was clipped by 5 bases and J by 1 base; unmatched bases: 4. The CDR3 length is 15 residues. The CDR3 DNA reads TGTGCCAGCAGCCAGCGGGAGAGGTCCTACAATGAGCAGTTCTTC. Residues: CASSQRERSYNEQFF.

The chain recombines TRBV10-3 with TRBJ1-2; no clear D gene. The ends were cut back, 4 bases at V and 8 bases at J, with 5 bases in the middle. The CDR3 consists of 10 residues. Germline CDR1 reads ENHRY; CDR2 reads SYGVKD. CDR3 nucleotide sequence: TGTGCCATCAGTGGGGAAGGCTACACCTTC. It specifies CAISGEGYTF.

The J gene is TRBJ2-7, the V gene TRBV12-3 or TRBV12-4; tentatively, D is TRBD2 (7 bases). Trimming cost V 3 bases and J 5 bases, with 11 bases left between them. This CDR3 is built from 13 residues. CDR3 sequence: CASSFGGLNEQYV. CDR3 nucleotides: TGTGCCAGCAGTTTCGGGGGGCTCAACGAGCAGTACGTC.

This clonotype showed up many times. This chain uses TRBV6-1 with TRBJ1-2; D not resolved. V gave up 0 bases and J gave up 5 bases, with 16 bases separating them. Germline loops: CDR1 MNHNS, CDR2 SASEGT. CDR3 length: 16 residues. The CDR3 coding sequence is TGTGCCAGCAGTGAAGCCCTTTTGGGGAACTTGTATGGCTACACCTTC. Translation: CASSEALLGNLYGYTF.

This clonotype was observed at least ten times. The chain links TRBV19 to TRBJ2-1; perhaps TRBD2 as D (6 bases). V was pared by 5 bases and J by 8 bases, with 7 bases between. CDR1 and CDR2 from the germline V gene are LNHDA and SQIVND (reference sequence). CDR3 length: 11 residues. The CDR3 loop reads CASSGGYEQFF. The CDR3 nucleotides read TGTGCCAGTAGTGGGGGGTATGAGCAGTTCTTC.

This clonotype was seen at least ten times. The chain joins TRBV30 to TRBJ2-2, with unresolved D. V was cut by 5 bases and J by 5 bases, with 3 bases left in between. Germline V lookup: CDR1 GTSNPN, CDR2 SVGIG (reference sequence). CDR3 length: 10 residues. The CDR3 protein is CAWGTGELFF. In nucleotides, the CDR3 is TGTGCCTGGGGAACCGGGGAGCTGTTTTTT.

The rearrangement uses TRBV7-2 and TRBJ1-1; D is perhaps TRBD1 (6 bases). The CDR3 is 19 amino acids. V gave up 1 base and J gave up 0 bases, with 21 bases separating them. Looked up from germline, CDR1 is SGHTA and CDR2 is FQGNSA. This CDR3 is CASSLEGGRGRTVNTEAFF. The CDR3 DNA reads as TGTGCCAGCAGCTTAGAGGGGGGACGGGGCAGGACTGTGAACACTGAAGCTTTCTTT.

This clonotype was detected ten times or more. V and J are TRBV12-3 or TRBV12-4 and TRBJ2-3, with 8 positions matching TRBD2. V gave up 5 bases and J gave up 0 bases; unmatched junction bases: 16. The CDR3 has 19 amino acids. The CDR3 bases are TGTGCCAGCAGTCCCTTCTTGCTAGCGGGCGTTTTCAGCACAGATACGCAGTATTTT. Its translation is CASSPFLLAGVFSTDTQYF.

The chain recombines TRBV29-1 with TRBJ2-7; either TRBD1 or TRBD2 may fit D (5 bases each). In germline, CDR1 is SQVTM, CDR2 ANQGSEA. This CDR3 spans 15 amino acids. The germline V and J ends were trimmed by 2 bases and 5 bases, with 19 bases remaining between them. The CDR3 bases are TGCAGCGTTGAAACCATAAATGGGGACGTCAACGAGCAGTACGTC. Its translation is CSVETINGDVNEQYV.

The chain links TRBV19 to TRBJ1-4, with 8 bases lining up with TRBD1. This CDR3 contains 15 residues. Per the germline V gene, CDR1 is LNHDA and CDR2 is SQIVND (reference sequence). V lost 5 bases to trimming and J lost 7 bases; unmatched junction nucleotides: 9. The CDR3 sequence: CASSVRGHPGEKLFF. In nucleotides, the CDR3 is TGTGCCAGTAGTGTCAGGGGGCATCCGGGTGAAAAACTGTTTTTT.

This clonotype has just a few counts. The chain uses TRBV5-1 and TRBJ1-6, with 10 bases matching TRBD1. The CDR3 loop spans 15 amino acids. CDR1 and CDR2 from the germline V gene are SGHRS and YFSETQ. With V trimmed by 0 bases and J by 7 bases, 1 base remained unmatched. Written as DNA, the CDR3 is TGCGCCAGCAGCTTGGAGGGACAGGGGAATTCACCCCTCCACTTT. Translated, it gives CASSLEGQGNSPLHF. Together with reference TRBV5-1 and TRBJ1-6, the CDR3 gives the full variable domain: KAGVTQTPRYLIKTRGQQVTLSCSPISGHRSVSWYQQTPGQGLQFLFEYFSETQRNKGNFPGRFSGRQFSNSRSEMNVSTLELGDSALYLCASSLEGQGNSPLHFGNGTRLTVT.

This clonotype occurred a few times. V gene TRBV14 combines with J gene TRBJ2-2; maybe TRBD2 (5 bases). This CDR3 region has 14 residues. Trimming stripped 7 bases from V and 4 bases from J, with 13 bases between. Looked up from germline, CDR1 is SGHDN and CDR2 is FVKESK. The CDR3 DNA follows: TGTGCCAGCACGGGGTCCCTGGCCACCGGGGAGCTGTTTTTT. It translates to CASTGSLATGELFF.

This clonotype has a handful of counts. The chain recombines TRBV11-2 with TRBJ2-7, with a tentative D call TRBD1 (6 bases). Trimming cost V 5 bases and J 3 bases, with 11 bases left between them. Germline-derived CDR1 and CDR2 are SGHAT and FQNNGV. The CDR3 contains 13 residues. The CDR3 spells CASSPNRVYEQYF. CDR3 bases: TGTGCCAGCAGCCCGAACAGGGTCTACGAGCAGTACTTC.

The chain is built from TRBV5-1 and TRBJ2-7; tentative D call: TRBD1 (6 bases). Germline V lookup: CDR1 SGHRS, CDR2 YFSETQ. CDR3 size: 14 residues. The V and J ends lost 3 bases and 6 bases respectively, with 16 bases between them. The CDR3: CASSSGTSRGEQYF. Written as DNA, the CDR3 is TGCGCCAGCAGCTCGGGGACAAGTAGGGGCGAGCAGTACTTC. Supplemented by reference TRBV5-1 and TRBJ2-7, the full variable domain reads KAGVTQTPRYLIKTRGQQVTLSCSPISGHRSVSWYQQTPGQGLQFLFEYFSETQRNKGNFPGRFSGRQFSNSRSEMNVSTLELGDSALYLCASSSGTSRGEQYFGPGTRLTVT.

The chain links TRBV27 to TRBJ1-2; TRBD1 might be the D (6 bases). The CDR3 loop spans 13 amino acids. Germline CDR1 reads MNHEY; CDR2 reads SMNVEV (reference sequence). The V and J ends lost 6 bases and 2 bases respectively, with 10 bases between them. Here the CDR3 DNA reads TGTGCCAGCAGCCAGGGGCGCAACTATGGCTACACCTTC. It yields the protein CASSQGRNYGYTF.

The chain links TRBV12-3 or TRBV12-4 to TRBJ1-4; D is unresolved. Deletions cut 5 bases from V and 8 bases from J, with 9 bases between. The CDR3 runs 12 residues. DNA for the CDR3: TGTGCCAGCAGTACGGGTAGCGAAAAACTGTTTTTT. This translates into CASSTGSEKLFF.

The table lists this clonotype with a few counts. This rearrangement joins TRBV25-1 to TRBJ2-1; 8 nucleotides match TRBD1. The CDR3 contains 16 residues. Germline V CDR1 and CDR2: MGHDK, SYGVNS. The J segment lost 6 bases and the V segment lost 2 bases, leaving 9 bases of the junction unmatched. CDR3 in DNA: TGTGCCAGCAGTGAAGGGTCGACAGGGGAAGCCAATGAGCAGTTCTTC. Protein product: CASSEGSTGEANEQFF.